These 30 T cell receptor beta chains were sequenced from one sample in a study of CD8 T cells in ankylosing spondylitis. Study-level results: Seemingly distinctive of ankylosing spondylitis blood was a TCR beta motif formed by eight highly homologous variants.

Using its own MiXCR run on the 5' RACE reads, TCRdb lists one record per CDR3 protein. This sample carries some 130,000 distinct CDR3 sequences, about 15% of them seen once, and the ten largest clones take roughly a third. These receptors' targets are unknown. Input material: blood, either unsorted or a sorted T cell fraction (not recorded which). These receptor sequences come from a male donor with ankylosing spondylitis.

This clonotype appeared many times. This sequence joins TRBV29-1 and TRBJ2-7, with TRBD2 matching over 14 bases. Germline V gene data show CDR1 as SQVTM and CDR2 as ANQGSEA. With V trimmed by 6 bases and J by 4 bases, 5 bases remained unmatched. The CDR3 is made up of 14 amino acids. CDR3 sequence (DNA): TGCAGCGTCGCCGGGACTAGCGGGAGTTACGAGCAGTACTTC. Translation: CSVAGTSGSYEQYF.

Points on this clonotype: A much larger clone lies a single base off, so this may be a read error. The chain links TRBV25-1 to TRBJ2-7, with no clear D. The CDR3 has 11 residues. Germline-derived CDR1 and CDR2 are MGHDK and SYGVNS. Trimming took off 2 bases at V and 2 bases at J, with 1 base between the two ends. Here the CDR3 DNA reads TGTGCCAGCAGTGAAACCTACGAGCAGTACTTC. Its translation: CASSETYEQYF.

This clonotype was counted ten times or more. The CDR3 DNA follows: TGTGCCAGCAGTTTAGTGGGAGTGGTCGGGGAGCTGTTTTTT. Protein: CASSLVGVVGELFF. The gene calls are TRBV12-3 or TRBV12-4 and TRBJ2-2, with TRBD2 as a possible D gene (5 bases). This CDR3 spans 14 amino acids. The V end was cut by 1 base, the J end by 7 bases, with 10 bases between.

The chain carries TRBV4-2 and TRBJ1-2; D unresolved. Per the germline V gene, CDR1 is LGHNA and CDR2 is YNFKEQ. Trimming pared 3 bases from V and 4 bases from J, leaving 9 bases between. The CDR3 spans 13 residues. CDR3 nucleotides: TGTGCCAGCAGCCAGGGTTCTTTCTATGGCTACACCTTC. Protein sequence: CASSQGSFYGYTF.

This clonotype was seen at least ten times. This chain joins TRBV4-1 and TRBJ2-7, with D possibly matching TRBD2 (5 bases). The length of the CDR3 is 12 residues. Germline V CDR1 and CDR2: MGHRA, YSYEKL. V lost 2 bases and J 5 bases, leaving 7 bases between the germline ends. CDR3 in amino acids: CASSQRGNEQYF. CDR3 nucleotides: TGCGCCAGCAGCCAACGGGGAAACGAGCAGTACTTC.

This clonotype was seen more than once but under ten times. V usage is TRBV28 and J usage is TRBJ1-1; D possibly corresponds to TRBD1 (6 bases). The CDR3 totals 13 residues. The V end lost 3 bases, the J end lost 3 bases, and 8 bases lay between the germline ends. Germline-derived CDR1 and CDR2 are MDHEN and SYDVKM. CDR3 bases: TGTGCCAGCAGTTTCCGGACAGACACTGAAGCTTTCTTT. It translates to CASSFRTDTEAFF.

CDR3 bases: TGTGCCAGCAGTTACTCCGTCAACGGTGAAGCTTTCTTT. Translating gives CASSYSVNGEAFF. The V call is TRBV6-5, the J call TRBJ1-1; D is uncertain. This CDR3 has 13 residues. The germline V gene encodes CDR1 MNHEY and CDR2 SVGAGI. V lost 0 bases to trimming and J lost 7 bases, with 9 bases between them.

The V call is TRBV29-1, the J call TRBJ2-1; TRBD2 agrees at 11 bases. Looked up from germline, CDR1 is SQVTM and CDR2 is ANQGSEA. This CDR3 has 15 amino acids. Trimming at V came to 1 base and at J to 9 bases, leaving 8 bases not matched to a gene. CDR3 nucleotides: TGCAGCGTTGAAGCGGCACTAGCGGGAGCACGTGAGCAGTTCTTC. It translates to CSVEAALAGAREQFF.

This rearrangement joins TRBV4-2 to TRBJ2-7; D not certain. The V and J ends lost 1 base and 6 bases respectively, with 10 bases between them. CDR1 LGHNA and CDR2 YNFKEQ come from the germline V gene. The CDR3 has 13 residues. This CDR3 reads CASSQGSLSEQYF. As DNA, the CDR3 is TGTGCCAGCAGCCAAGGTTCTCTTTCCGAGCAGTACTTC.

This clonotype has at least ten counts. The chain uses TRBV15 and TRBJ2-1; D gene uncertain. V dropped 2 bases and J dropped 4 bases, with 0 bases sitting between them. CDR1 LNHNV and CDR2 YYDKDF come from the germline V gene (reference sequence). The CDR3 is 11 amino acids. CDR3 sequence: CATSRYNEQFF. The CDR3 DNA reads as TGTGCCACCAGCAGATACAATGAGCAGTTCTTC.

The rearrangement joins TRBV7-8 to TRBJ2-5; D call uncertain. Trimming pared 4 bases from V and 1 base from J, leaving 13 bases between. The CDR3 runs to 15 residues. Germline CDR1 SGHVS, CDR2 FQNEAQ. The CDR3 loop is CASSSHPRTQETQYF. The CDR3 DNA is TGTGCCAGCAGCTCTCATCCACGGACCCAAGAGACCCAGTACTTC.

The chain combines TRBV29-1 with TRBJ2-7; 9 bases are shared with TRBD2. This CDR3 is built from 16 residues. The V and J ends lost 0 bases and 1 base, in that order; junction bases with no gene match: 7. The germline gives CDR1 SQVTM, CDR2 ANQGSEA. The CDR3 DNA is TGCAGCGTTGAAGATGAGGGAAGCGGGAGGTCCTACGAGCAGTACTTC. Residues: CSVEDEGSGRSYEQYF.

In its sample, this clonotype was seen many times. The chain is built from TRBV25-1 and TRBJ2-7; possible D gene TRBD1, 6 bases. The CDR3 consists of 15 residues. Germline V CDR1 and CDR2: MGHDK, SYGVNS. V was cut by 1 base and J by 1 base, with 11 bases left in between. The CDR3 protein is CASSESGDTSYEQYF. The CDR3, as DNA: TGTGCCAGCAGTGAATCAGGGGACACATCCTACGAGCAGTACTTC.

The rearrangement uses TRBV2 and TRBJ2-7, with TRBD2 matching over 8 bases. V shed 7 bases, J shed 3 bases, and the junction held 5 bases outside the gene matches. This CDR3 is 13 amino acids long. The germline V gene encodes CDR1 SNHLY and CDR2 FYNNEI. This CDR3 reads CASTQREGYEQYF. In DNA form, the CDR3 reads TGTGCCAGCACGCAACGGGAGGGCTACGAGCAGTACTTC. The entire variable domain, with the rest obtained from reference TRBV2 and TRBJ2-7, is as follows: EPEVTQTPSHQVTQMGQEVILRCVPISNHLYFYWYRQILGQKVEFLVSFYNNEISEKSEIFDDQFSVERPDGSNFTLKIRSTKLEDSAMYFCASTQREGYEQYFGPGTRLTVT.

CDR3 sequence (DNA): TGTGCCAGCAGATTACTAGAACAGGGGGACGGCTACACCTTC. It is translated as CASRLLEQGDGYTF. The chain couples TRBV7-9 to TRBJ1-2; 8 positions match TRBD1. Germline V CDR1 and CDR2: SEHNR, FQNEAQ (reference sequence). The CDR3 is 14 amino acids. The ends lost 6 bases at V and 8 bases at J; junction bases unmatched: 11.

This clonotype was found a few times. J is TRBJ2-1 and V is TRBV19; TRBD2 agrees at 8 bases. The V segment lost 5 bases and the J segment 6 bases; nucleotides outside the gene matches: 9. CDR1 is LNHDA and CDR2 is SQIVND in the germline V gene (reference sequence). This CDR3 is built from 15 residues. The CDR3 here is CASSSGLGDLNEQFF. The CDR3 nucleotides are TGTGCCAGTAGTTCGGGACTAGGGGATCTCAATGAGCAGTTCTTC.

The chain joins TRBV9 to TRBJ2-5, with 11 positions matching TRBD2. Per the germline V gene, CDR1 is SGDLS and CDR2 is YYNGEE. V gave up 3 bases and J gave up 3 bases; unmatched junction bases: 7. There are 16 residues in the CDR3. CDR3 DNA: TGTGCCAGCAGCGGGACTAGCGGGTGGGCGGAAGAGACCCAGTACTTC. It encodes CASSGTSGWAEETQYF. The full variable domain, rest sourced from reference TRBV9 and TRBJ2-5, is DSGVTQTPKHLITATGQRVTLRCSPRSGDLSVYWYQQSLDQGLQFLIQYYNGEERAKGNILERFSAQQFPDLHSELNLSSLELGDSALYFCASSGTSGWAEETQYFGPGTRLLVL.

This clonotype occurred many times. The genes are TRBV12-3 or TRBV12-4 and TRBJ2-1; TRBD2 agrees at 8 bases. J lost 8 bases, V lost 5 bases, and 11 bases had no gene match. This CDR3 is built from 15 residues. The CDR3 is CASSISGTGTYEQFF. In DNA, the CDR3 is TGTGCCAGCAGTATTAGCGGGACCGGGACGTATGAGCAGTTCTTC.

This clonotype was detected a few times. The rearrangement links TRBV27 to TRBJ1-5, with a tentative D call TRBD1 (5 bases). V lost 3 bases to trimming and J lost 4 bases, with 10 bases between them. The CDR3 runs to 14 residues. Germline V CDR1 and CDR2: MNHEY, SMNVEV (reference sequence). For the CDR3, the DNA is TGTGCCAGCAGTTTGTATGACAGAAATCAGCCCCAGCATTTT. Translation: CASSLYDRNQPQHF.

There are a few counts of this clonotype. V and J are TRBV5-1 and TRBJ2-7, with TRBD1 matching 10 bases. With 4 bases clipped from V and 5 bases from J, the junction kept 21 bases outside the gene matches. Germline V gene lookup returns CDR1 SGHRS and CDR2 YFSETQ. The CDR3 length is 19 residues. Here the CDR3 reads CASSPGGTGEYWGGDEQYF. CDR3 bases: TGCGCCAGCAGCCCGGGTGGGACAGGGGAATATTGGGGCGGCGACGAGCAGTACTTC.

The CDR3 nucleotides are TGTGCCAGCAGTGACCCTGGCTACGAGCAGTACTTC. Its protein is CASSDPGYEQYF. This chain links TRBV27 with TRBJ2-7; D gene uncertain. There are 12 residues in the CDR3. V shed 5 bases and J shed 3 bases, with 8 bases lying between them. Germline assignment: CDR1 MNHEY and CDR2 SMNVEV (reference sequence).

V is TRBV9 and J is TRBJ1-1; 8 positions match TRBD1. The trim removed 0 bases at V and 2 bases at J, leaving 6 bases unmatched. This CDR3 has 16 amino acids. Per the germline V gene, CDR1 is SGDLS and CDR2 is YYNGEE. CDR3 sequence (DNA): TGTGCCAGCAGCGTAGATAGGGACAGGTTTAACACTGAAGCTTTCTTT. Translated: CASSVDRDRFNTEAFF.

The chain couples TRBV12-3 or TRBV12-4 to TRBJ1-1; D might be TRBD1 (5 bases). V was shortened by 7 bases and J by 7 bases, with 13 bases between the two germline ends. This CDR3 spans 12 amino acids. For the CDR3, the DNA is TGTGCCAGCAATGGGGGTGGGGGTGAAGCTTTCTTT. This sequence encodes CASNGGGGEAFF.

The rearrangement uses TRBV20-1 and TRBJ1-4, with D hard to call. The CDR3 consists of 15 residues. Trimming took off 0 bases at V and 8 bases at J, with 16 bases between the two ends. Germline V CDR1 and CDR2: DFQATT, SNEGSKA (reference sequence). Written as DNA, the CDR3 is TGCAGTGCTAGAGATCCGGGCAGGCGAGGGGAAAAACTGTTTTTT. Translating gives CSARDPGRRGEKLFF.

This clonotype occurred many times. The chain links TRBV20-1 to TRBJ2-7; 7 bases agree with TRBD1. Germline CDR1 and CDR2: DFQATT and SNEGSKA (reference sequence). CDR3 size: 13 residues. Trimming took 3 bases from V and 3 from J; bases not matched to a gene: 5. The CDR3 protein is CSARTGSVYEQYF. The CDR3 DNA is TGCAGTGCTAGGACAGGGAGTGTCTACGAGCAGTACTTC.

This clonotype was observed a few times. The J gene is TRBJ2-5, the V gene TRBV27; D is unclear. The CDR3 sequence is 10 residues long. Trimming pared 8 bases from V and 3 bases from J, leaving 4 bases between. Germline CDR1 reads MNHEY; CDR2 reads SMNVEV (reference sequence). The CDR3 sequence is CASGEETQYF. Here the CDR3 DNA reads TGTGCCAGCGGGGAAGAGACCCAGTACTTC.

This clonotype was observed many times. J is TRBJ2-7 and V is TRBV7-9; D ambiguous. This CDR3 is built from 12 residues. CDR1 and CDR2 (germline): SEHNR, FQNEAQ (reference sequence). The V end was cut by 1 base, the J end by 3 bases, with 4 bases between. In nucleotides, the CDR3 is TGTGCCAGCAGCTTAGACTTCTACGAGCAGTACTTC. Translated, it gives CASSLDFYEQYF. The whole variable domain, filled in from reference TRBV7-9 and TRBJ2-7, reads DTGVSQNPRHKITKRGQNVTFRCDPISEHNRLYWYRQTLGQGPEFLTYFQNEAQLEKSRLLSDRFSAERPKGSFSTLEIQRTEQGDSAMYLCASSLDFYEQYFGPGTRLTVT.

The chain employs TRBV7-6 and TRBJ1-1; D remains ambiguous. CDR3 length: 13 amino acids. Per the germline V gene, CDR1 is SGHVS and CDR2 is FNYEAQ. V dropped 4 bases and J dropped 8 bases, with 14 bases sitting between them. In DNA form, the CDR3 reads TGTGCCAGCAGCTCCCGGCGCCAGACCGAAGCTTTCTTT. Translation: CASSSRRQTEAFF.

This clonotype was found a few times. The DNA of the CDR3 is TGTGCCAGCACCCCCTATGCTAGCGGGGGTGGGGGGTACAATGAGCAGTTCTTC. Translation: CASTPYASGGGGYNEQFF. The gene calls are TRBV27 and TRBJ2-1; 10 nucleotides match TRBD2. From germline, CDR1 is MNHEY and CDR2 SMNVEV (reference sequence). Losses at the gene ends were 7 bases for V and 4 bases for J; bases not matched to a gene: 16. The CDR3 has 18 amino acids.

This clonotype has only a few counts. This chain connects TRBV28 to TRBJ2-3; 8 bases line up with TRBD1. Per the germline V gene, CDR1 is MDHEN and CDR2 is SYDVKM. The length of the CDR3 is 17 residues. V lost 10 bases and J lost 0; bases outside the gene matches: 15. In DNA, the CDR3 is TGTGCCACTCAGGGGGCAGGGGGCTTCCAGAGCACAGATACGCAGTATTTT. Protein product: CATQGAGGFQSTDTQYF.